This entry describes one T cell receptor (beta chain). The test was conducted at deep level. Authors' methods: Filtering differed for immunoSEQ, which gave only junction sequences without quality scores. Method: immunoSEQ multiplex PCR; TCRdb's copy keeps in-frame clones and lacks some. V, J and clone size derive from that table, while D and trimming were established from the DNA sequence. This table holds about 2.1 million clones, around 95% found once. The data were obtained in a study of shared clonotypes between healthy human individuals. Naive CD8 cells, CD45RO-negative and positively selected for CCR7, excluded terminally differentiated effector memory CD45RA+ cells. Germline assignment: CDR1 ENHRY and CDR2 SYGVKD. The CDR3 is made up of 14 amino acids. Trimming removed 10 bases at V and 3 bases at J, with 15 bases between.

This chain links TRBV10-3 with TRBJ1-4, with a tentative D call TRBD1 (5 bases). This clonotype was sampled from a man aged 18 to 35 in good health. Some clones in this sample may be carry-over from other donors' samples. Sequencing input: naive CD8+ T cells from PBMCs. The CDR3 DNA follows: TGTGCCACTGGGGGTCTGGATGCTAATGAAAAACTGTTTTTT. Its translation is CATGGLDANEKLFF.